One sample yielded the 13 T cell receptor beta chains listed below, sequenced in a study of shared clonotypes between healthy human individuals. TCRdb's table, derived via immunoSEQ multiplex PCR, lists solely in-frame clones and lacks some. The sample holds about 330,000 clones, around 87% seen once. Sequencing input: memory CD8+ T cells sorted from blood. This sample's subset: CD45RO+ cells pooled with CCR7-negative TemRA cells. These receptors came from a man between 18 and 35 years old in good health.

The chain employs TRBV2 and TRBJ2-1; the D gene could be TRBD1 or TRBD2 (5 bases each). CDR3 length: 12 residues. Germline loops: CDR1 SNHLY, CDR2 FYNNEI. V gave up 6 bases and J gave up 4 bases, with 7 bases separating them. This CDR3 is CASREGYNEQFF. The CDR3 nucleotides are TGTGCCAGCAGAGAGGGGTACAATGAGCAGTTCTTC.

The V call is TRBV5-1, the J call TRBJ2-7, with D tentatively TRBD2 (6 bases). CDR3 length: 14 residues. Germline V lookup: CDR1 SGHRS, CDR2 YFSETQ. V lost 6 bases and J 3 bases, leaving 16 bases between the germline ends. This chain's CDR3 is CASTWIGGNYEQYF. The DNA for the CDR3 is TGCGCCAGCACCTGGATAGGAGGGAACTACGAGCAGTACTTC.

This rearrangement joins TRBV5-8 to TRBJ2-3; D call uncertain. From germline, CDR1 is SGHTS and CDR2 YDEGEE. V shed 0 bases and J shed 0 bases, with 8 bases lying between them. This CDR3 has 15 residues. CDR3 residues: CASSLETASTDTQYF. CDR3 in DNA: TGTGCCAGCAGCTTGGAAACGGCTAGCACAGATACGCAGTATTTT.

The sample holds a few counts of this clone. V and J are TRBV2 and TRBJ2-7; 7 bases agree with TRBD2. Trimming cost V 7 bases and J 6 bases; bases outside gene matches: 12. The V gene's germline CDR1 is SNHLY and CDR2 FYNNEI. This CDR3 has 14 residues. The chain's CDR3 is CASTPSAGAVEQYF. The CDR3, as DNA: TGTGCCAGCACCCCCTCCGCGGGAGCGGTCGAGCAGTACTTC.

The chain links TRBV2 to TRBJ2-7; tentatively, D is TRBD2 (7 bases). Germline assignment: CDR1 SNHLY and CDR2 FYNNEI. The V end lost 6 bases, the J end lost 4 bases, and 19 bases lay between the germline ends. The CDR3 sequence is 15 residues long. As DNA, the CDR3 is TGTGCCAGCAGGAAGGAGGGGGAGGGGACATACGAGCAGTACTTC. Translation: CASRKEGEGTYEQYF.

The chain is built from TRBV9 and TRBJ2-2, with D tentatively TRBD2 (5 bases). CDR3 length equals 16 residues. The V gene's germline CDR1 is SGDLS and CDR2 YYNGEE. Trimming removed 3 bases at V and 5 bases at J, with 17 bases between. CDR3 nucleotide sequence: TGTGCCAGCAGCGCGCTTAGTAGCCGAGGGACCGGGGAGCTGTTTTTT. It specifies CASSALSSRGTGELFF. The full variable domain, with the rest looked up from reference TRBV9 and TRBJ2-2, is DSGVTQTPKHLITATGQRVTLRCSPRSGDLSVYWYQQSLDQGLQFLIQYYNGEERAKGNILERFSAQQFPDLHSELNLSSLELGDSALYFCASSALSSRGTGELFFGEGSRLTVL.

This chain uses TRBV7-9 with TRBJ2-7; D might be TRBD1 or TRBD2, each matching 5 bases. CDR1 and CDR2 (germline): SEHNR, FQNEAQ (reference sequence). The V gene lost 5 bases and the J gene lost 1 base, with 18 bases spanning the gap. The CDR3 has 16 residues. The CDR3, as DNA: TGTGCCAGCAGCGCTTCCCGACAGCGGAAATCCTACGAGCAGTACTTC. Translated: CASSASRQRKSYEQYF.

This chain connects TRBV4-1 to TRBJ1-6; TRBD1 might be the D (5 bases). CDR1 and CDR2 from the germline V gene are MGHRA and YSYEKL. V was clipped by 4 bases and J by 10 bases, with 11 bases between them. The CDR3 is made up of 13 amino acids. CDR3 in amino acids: CASSPRGESPLHF. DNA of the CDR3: TGCGCCAGCAGCCCCCGGGGCGAGTCACCCCTCCACTTT.

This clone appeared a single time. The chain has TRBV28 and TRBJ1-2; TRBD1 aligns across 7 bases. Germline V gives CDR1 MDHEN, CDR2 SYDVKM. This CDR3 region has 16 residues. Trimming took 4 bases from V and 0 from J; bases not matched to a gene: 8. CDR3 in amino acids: CASSSLRDSSNYGYTF. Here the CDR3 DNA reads TGTGCCAGCAGTTCACTGCGGGACAGTTCTAACTATGGCTACACCTTC.

DNA of the CDR3: TGTGCCAGCAGCTACCCCGGGACAGGGAACACTGAAGCTTTCTTT. It yields the protein CASSYPGTGNTEAFF. The V gene is TRBV5-4, the J gene TRBJ1-1; 8 nucleotides agree with TRBD1. There are 15 residues in the CDR3. CDR1 and CDR2 (germline): SGHNT, YYREEE (reference sequence). V lost 3 bases to trimming and J lost 1 base; unmatched junction nucleotides: 5. The full variable domain, rest sourced from reference TRBV5-4 and TRBJ1-1, is ETGVTQSPTHLIKTRGQQVTLRCSSQSGHNTVSWYQQALGQGPQFIFQYYREEENGRGNFPPRFSGLQFPNYSSELNVNALELDDSALYLCASSYPGTGNTEAFFGQGTRLTVV.

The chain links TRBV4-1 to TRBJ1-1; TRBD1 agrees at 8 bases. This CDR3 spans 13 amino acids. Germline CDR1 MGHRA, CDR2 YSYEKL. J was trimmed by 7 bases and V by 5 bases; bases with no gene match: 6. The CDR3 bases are TGCGCCAGCAGCTCGGACAGGGTCGGTGAAGCTTTCTTT. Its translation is CASSSDRVGEAFF.

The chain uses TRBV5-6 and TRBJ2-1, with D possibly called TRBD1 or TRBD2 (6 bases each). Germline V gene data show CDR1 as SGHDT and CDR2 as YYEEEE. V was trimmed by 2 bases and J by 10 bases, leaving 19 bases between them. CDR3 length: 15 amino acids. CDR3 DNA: TGTGCCAGCAGCTTCTGGGGGGCGGTCCCGCGGGAGCAGTTCTTC. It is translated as CASSFWGAVPREQFF.

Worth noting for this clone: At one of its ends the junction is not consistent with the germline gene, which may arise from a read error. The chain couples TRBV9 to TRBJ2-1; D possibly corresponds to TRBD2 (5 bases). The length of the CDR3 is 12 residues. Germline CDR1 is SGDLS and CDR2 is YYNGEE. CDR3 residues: CASSVGVGEPFF. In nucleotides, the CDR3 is TGTGCCAGCAGCGTAGGGGTCGGGGAGCCGTTCTTC.